The entry below describes one TCR beta chain. The data stem from a study of shared clonotypes between healthy human individuals. Assay: immunoSEQ multiplex PCR; the TCRdb copy retains only in-frame clones and omits some. The sample consists of roughly 2.1 million clones, 90% to 95% of them appearing once. The germline V gene has CDR1 MGHRA and CDR2 YSYEKL. The CDR3 sequence is 14 residues long. Deletions cut 4 bases from V and 3 bases from J, with 13 bases between. Positive CCR7 selection of CD45RO-negative cells yielded the naive CD8 cells, and terminally differentiated effector memory CD45RA+ cells were excluded. Every contributor of samples was a Caucasian grown-up residing in Nashville, Tennessee.

The chain combines TRBV4-1 with TRBJ2-7; D may be TRBD1 (5 bases). Sequencing was performed on naive CD8+ T cells from PBMCs. The sequence was obtained from a man between 18 and 29 years old in good health. Some clones in this sample may be carry-over from other donors' samples. The CDR3 nucleotides are TGCGCCAGCAGCCTTGGGGCCCCTGGCTACGAGCAGTACTTC. This encodes CASSLGAPGYEQYF.